This T cell receptor beta chain comes out of a study of read filtering for tumor transcriptome and immune sequencing (dated by TCRdb to about 2020). A note on the overall study: Of the patients in the cohort, around 18 were male and around 15 were female, and their mean age was about 68 years, with a range of about 40 to 85. Under revised international staging, about eight patients fell into R-ISS I, more than 15 into R-ISS II and 7 into R-ISS III. After DNase treatment, whole-transcriptome libraries were prepared using the TruSeq RNA Access Library Prep Kit. TCR repertoires obtained by targeted immune repertoire sequencing and by bulk whole-transcriptome sequencing performed on the same bone marrow samples were compared. As a main aim, a read-filtering strategy for immune repertoire data was addressed, with the specific question being whether clonotypes supported by a single read should be removed. TCR-region mapped reads per sample ranged from about 4.05 to 11 million with IR-seq versus only about 80 to 1,300 with RNA-seq. Beyond this particular receptor, the publication reports: In IR-seq, single-read clonotypes were approximately 80% of clonotypes but about 3.5% of total reads; in RNA-seq they were about 68% of clonotypes and about 41% of reads. The sorted CD138-negative fraction was composed of a mixed bone marrow immune population rather than of purified T cells. Removing single-read clonotypes increased the correlation between IR-seq and RNA-seq shared clonotype proportions. IR-seq captured clonotypes at much higher depth and more reliably than RNA-seq, and smaller IR-seq throughput sufficed to identify most shared clonotypes.

On this clonotype: Its specific antigen is unknown. An end of the junction differs from the germline gene, which may be a read error.

Starting from around 400 ng RNA, TCR libraries were constructed with the Immunoverse kit using molecular barcoded adaptors that cover the alpha/delta and beta/gamma chains. TCR library preparation used the same RNA that was used for transcriptome sequencing. TCR libraries were sequenced on an Illumina HiSeq 4000 with 2 x 150 cycles. The paper's data handling went like this. With MiXCR, TCR reads were aligned to human V, D, J and C references and assembled into CDR3 clonotypes, with quality filtering and error correction included. Clonotype counts and gene usage diversity were analyzed with the tcR package in R. Raw mapping reads were checked after the RNA-seq reads had been mapped by STAR aligner version 2.5.3a onto the human GRCh37 genome. To test how sequencing depth affected the clonotypes detected, IR-seq fastq files were randomly downsampled with Seqtk 1.3. TCRdb took the public reads, trimmed them with fastp at Q25, ran MiXCR for clone calling and kept in-frame beta chains. Each entry is one CDR3 protein sequence, shown with its most common DNA and genes. Clone size and V and J calls follow TCRdb, not the original study. The sample includes 100,000 to 150,000 distinct CDR3 sequences, with roughly an eighth observed a single time. The ten largest clones represent 6.5% to 9% of the sample.

Bone marrow was sampled from every patient at the time of active disease. Ficoll-Hypaque density gradient centrifugation was used to isolate the bone marrow mononuclear cells. Myeloma plasma cells were removed and CD138-negative cells were collected by negative selection after labeling with CD138 magnetic microbeads on a MACS separator. The purity of the isolated cells was checked by flow cytometry with CD138 antibodies on an Attune NxT. TRIzol reagent was used to extract total RNA, which was then quantified with a NanoDrop spectrophotometer. Paired RNA-seq and IR-seq were performed on each patient's CD138-negative bone marrow sample. Its CDR3 holds 11 amino acids, cysteine through phenylalanine. Just the 33-base CDR3 DNA is kept, in frame starting at base 1. CDR1 SQVTM and CDR2 ANQGSEA are derived from the germline V gene.

The chain was built from TRBV29-1 and TRBJ2-1; confidence is insufficient to name the D gene. The receptor comes from a donor at least 40 years old with multiple myeloma. The sample consisted of a population of CD138-negative cells sorted from bone marrow. In the paper's terms, the cell subset or site label means: bone marrow mononuclear cells depleted of CD138+ plasma/myeloma cells by negative magnetic selection. CDR3 region: CGVGQMGEQFF. The DNA sequence is given as TGCGGCGTCGGTCAGATGGGTGAGCAGTTCTTC.